This T cell receptor beta chain was retrieved from a study of blood T cell repertoires in COVID-19. Overall study context: Whether acute or convalescent, the COVID-19 samples came from the United States, Italy and Spain.

Participants were aged about 18 to 90 years, lived in roughly 23 US areas, and enrolled virtually. Clinical history reported by participants formed the basis on which cohorts were assigned. The sample holds one count of this clone. Per the authors' pipeline: Amplification with reference gene primers provided the estimates of nucleated cell counts. Sequencing used immunoSEQ multiplex PCR; TCRdb keeps in-frame clones, though not all of them. The D gene and trimming were derived from the DNA, and the V and J assignments and clone size from that table. Here the sample spans about 250,000 clones, approximately 83% being singletons. Germline V CDR1 and CDR2: SGHTA, FQGNSA. CDR3 length equals 13 residues. Deletions cut 1 base from V and 5 bases from J, with 9 bases between.

This chain uses TRBV7-2 with TRBJ2-7; D unresolved. The clonotype comes from a middle-aged man who had recovered from COVID-19. What was sequenced was PBMCs or T cells enriched from blood (not recorded which). The CDR3 DNA sequence: TGTGCCAGCAGCTTAGGCCCGGGTAACGAGCAGTACTTC. Protein: CASSLGPGNEQYF. Drawing the rest from reference TRBV7-2 and TRBJ2-7, the complete variable domain is GAGVSQSPSNKVTEKGKDVELRCDPISGHTALYWYRQSLGQGLEFLIYFQGNSAPDKSGLPSDRFSAERTGGSVSTLTIQRTQQEDSAVYLCASSLGPGNEQYFGPGTRLTVT.